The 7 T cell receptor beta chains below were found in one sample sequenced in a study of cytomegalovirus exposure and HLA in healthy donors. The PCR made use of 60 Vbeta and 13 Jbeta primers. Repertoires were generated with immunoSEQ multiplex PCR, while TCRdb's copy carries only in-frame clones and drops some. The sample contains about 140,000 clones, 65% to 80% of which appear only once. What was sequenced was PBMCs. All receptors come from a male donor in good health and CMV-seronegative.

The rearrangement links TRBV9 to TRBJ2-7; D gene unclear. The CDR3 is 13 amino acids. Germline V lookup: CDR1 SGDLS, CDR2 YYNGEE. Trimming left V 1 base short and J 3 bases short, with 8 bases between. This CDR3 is CASSVSPSYEQYF. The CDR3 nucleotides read TGTGCCAGCAGCGTAAGTCCCAGCTACGAGCAGTACTTC. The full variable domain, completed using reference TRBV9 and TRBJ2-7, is DSGVTQTPKHLITATGQRVTLRCSPRSGDLSVYWYQQSLDQGLQFLIQYYNGEERAKGNILERFSAQQFPDLHSELNLSSLELGDSALYFCASSVSPSYEQYFGPGTRLTVT.

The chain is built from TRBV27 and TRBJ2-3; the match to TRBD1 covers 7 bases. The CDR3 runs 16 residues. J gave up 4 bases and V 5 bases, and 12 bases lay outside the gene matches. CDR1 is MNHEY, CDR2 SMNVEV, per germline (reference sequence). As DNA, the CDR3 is TGTGCCAGCAGTCTTACCCGGGACAGTTTTGCAGATACGCAGTATTTT. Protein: CASSLTRDSFADTQYF.

CDR3 nucleotides: TGTGCCAGCAGCCACATCGGACAGGGCTACGAGCAGTACTTC. This translates into CASSHIGQGYEQYF. The chain links TRBV16 to TRBJ2-7, with 8 nucleotides matching TRBD1. Germline V lookup: CDR1 KGHSY, CDR2 FQNENV. This CDR3 comprises 14 residues. After removal of 3 bases from V and 3 bases from J, the junction contained 4 bases not matched to a gene. The entire variable domain, with the rest obtained from reference TRBV16 and TRBJ2-7, is as follows: GEEVAQTPKHLVRGEGQKAKLYCAPIKGHSYVFWYQQVLKNEFKFLISFQNENVFDETGMPKERFSAKCLPNSPCSLEIQATKLEDSAVYFCASSHIGQGYEQYFGPGTRLTVT.

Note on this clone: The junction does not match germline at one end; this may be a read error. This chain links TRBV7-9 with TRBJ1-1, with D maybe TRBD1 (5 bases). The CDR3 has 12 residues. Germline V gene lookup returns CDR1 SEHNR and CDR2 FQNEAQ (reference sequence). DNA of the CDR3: TGTTCCAGTATAGGGGTTGCCACTGAAGCTTTCTTT. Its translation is CSSIGVATEAFF.

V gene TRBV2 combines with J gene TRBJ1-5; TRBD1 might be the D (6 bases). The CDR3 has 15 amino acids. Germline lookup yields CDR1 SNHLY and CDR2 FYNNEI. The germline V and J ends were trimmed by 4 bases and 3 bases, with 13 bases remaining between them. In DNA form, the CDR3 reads TGTGCCAGCAGTGCACTTAGGACAGTCAATCAGCCCCAGCATTTT. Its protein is CASSALRTVNQPQHF.

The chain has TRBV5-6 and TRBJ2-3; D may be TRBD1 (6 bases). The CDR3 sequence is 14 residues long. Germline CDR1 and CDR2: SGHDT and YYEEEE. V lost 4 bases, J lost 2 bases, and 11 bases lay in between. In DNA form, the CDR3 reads TGTGCCAGCAGCCCAGGACAGCCCACAGATACGCAGTATTTT. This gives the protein CASSPGQPTDTQYF.

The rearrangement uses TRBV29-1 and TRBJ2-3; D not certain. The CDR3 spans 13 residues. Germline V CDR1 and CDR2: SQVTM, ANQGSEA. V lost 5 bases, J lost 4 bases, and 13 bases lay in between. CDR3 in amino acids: CSVRDMVSDTQYF. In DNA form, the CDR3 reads TGCAGCGTTCGTGACATGGTTTCAGATACGCAGTATTTT.